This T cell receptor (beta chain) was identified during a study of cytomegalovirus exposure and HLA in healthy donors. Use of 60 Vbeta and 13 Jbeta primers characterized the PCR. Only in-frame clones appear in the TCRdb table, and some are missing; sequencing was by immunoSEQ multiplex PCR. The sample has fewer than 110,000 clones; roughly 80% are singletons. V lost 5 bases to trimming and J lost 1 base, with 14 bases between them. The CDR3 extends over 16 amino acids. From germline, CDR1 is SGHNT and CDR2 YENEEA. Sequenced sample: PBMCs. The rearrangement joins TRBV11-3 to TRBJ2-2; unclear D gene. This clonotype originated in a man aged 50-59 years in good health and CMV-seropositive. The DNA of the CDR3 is TGTGCCAGCAGCCTCTCGACAACCAGGAACACCGGGGAGCTGTTTTTT. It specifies CASSLSTTRNTGELFF.